This TCR beta chain was sequenced in a study of blood T cells in healthy people across ages (dated by TCRdb to between 2015 and 2016). With respect to the entire study: In model experiments, template switching captured roughly one uniquely barcoded TCR beta cDNA molecule for every two T cells. Using deep sequencing normalized with unique cDNA molecular identifiers, the study measured how TCR beta repertoire diversity changes with age. Four age groups were formed from the donors: young (average 16 years), middle-aged (around 39), aged (about 68) and long-lived (about 80). To avoid experimental bias, donors of different ages were randomly spread across the sequencing lanes. The study analyzed two additional independent replicas of 1 million unique cDNA reads from the same blood draw for two donors, one aged 18 to 30 and one aged 80 or older.

Libraries were built with 5' RACE. The instrument was an Illumina HiSeq 2500. A second PCR of about 6 to 11 cycles was performed with a sample-barcoded 5' primer and a J-beta primer mix. A template-switch 5' adaptor carrying 12 random nucleotides introduced a unique molecular identifier onto each TCR beta cDNA molecule. At least 2.5 million CDR3-containing paired-end reads were obtained from each sample. The Mint cDNA synthesis kit, primed by a TRBC-specific oligonucleotide, was used to synthesize first-strand cDNA from all RNA. Following uracil-DNA glycosylase treatment, all cDNA underwent a first 18-cycle PCR with the universal primers M1SS and BC2_uni_R. In the authors' own workflow: For normalization, 1 million high-quality reads were randomly selected from each sample, with every read carrying a distinct molecular identifier. Reads with shared molecular identifiers were discarded instead of being binned into consensus sequences. MiTCR, set to a Q25 quality threshold and the strictest error-elimination algorithm, was used for CDR3 identification, clonotype clustering and error correction. A nonparametric unseen species model with Euler transformation was used to estimate a lower bound on total TCR beta diversity. TCRdb redid the processing of the public reads, applying fastp at Q25 and MiXCR, and retained in-frame beta chains. Under each unique CDR3 protein, matching rows form one entry showing the most common genes and DNA. What appears here as the V and J calls and clone size reflects TCRdb's work, not the paper's. The table for this sample lists about 1.5 million distinct CDR3 sequences; approximately 39% of them were counted only once. The top ten clonotypes cover about 4% of the sample.

Details on this clonotype: This receptor's antigen is unknown. No base qualities exist here, and no much larger clone lies one base off it.

The investigation overall reported the following: Compared with the aged group, the long-lived group had more naive CD4+ T cells, fewer expanded clones and increased TCR diversity, a pattern suggesting age selection. Since profiling was done on bulk unsorted PBMCs, naive and antigen-experienced compartments could not be conclusively compared. The percentage of naive T cells measured by flow cytometry correlated strongly with observed TCR beta diversity. Estimates of total diversity from one million sequenced T cells were regarded as lower bounds and underestimates. Observed TCR beta diversity per million T cells fell roughly linearly with age, and a significant reduction was already apparent by age approximately 41. Because donor CMV infection status was unknown, age-related changes in expanded clonotypes were potentially confounded.

Systemically healthy Caucasian individuals from Russia, some 40 in total and aged about 6 to 95 years, were included as donors. About 10 milliliters of peripheral blood were collected from each donor into EDTA-treated Vacutainer tubes. Ficoll-Paque density-gradient centrifugation was used to isolate PBMCs, with at least 6 million obtained per sample. Total RNA was extracted from PBMCs with Trizol reagent, with at least 6 micrograms obtained per sample. The percentages of naive CD45RAhigh/CD27high T cells were determined by flow cytometry on a PBMC aliquot from every donor. Sample: blood. This TCR was sampled from a young woman in good health.

The CDR3 in this case is CASSPEKGPMRLEKLFF. The base sequence is TGTGCCAGCAGCCCCGAGAAAGGACCGATGCGGCTTGAAAAACTGTTTTTT. The chain joins TRBV11-1 to TRBJ1-4, with the D gene not confidently named. Relative to germline, V is 5 bases shorter and J is 7 bases shorter, with 23 bases between their ends. The germline V gene (reference sequence) supplies CDR1 SGHAT and CDR2 FQDESV. The CDR3 has 17 amino acids, counting the end cysteine and phenylalanine. The only DNA kept is the CDR3, 51 bases in frame from the first base.